This passage covers 8 T cell receptor beta chains from one sample sequenced in a study of blood T cells in healthy people across ages. Using a J-beta primer mix together with a sample-barcoded 5' primer, a second PCR was run for roughly 6 to 12 cycles. TCRdb re-called the 5' RACE reads through MiXCR, storing one row per CDR3 protein. Here the sample spans some 550,000 distinct CDR3 sequences, around 48% being singletons. Input material: blood. Every receptor here comes from an elderly man in good health.

This clonotype appeared a single time. The chain employs TRBV14 and TRBJ2-1; D is perhaps TRBD1 (5 bases). Germline V gene data show CDR1 as SGHDN and CDR2 as FVKESK. V was shortened by 4 bases and J by 0 bases, with 16 bases between the two germline ends. The CDR3 is made up of 17 amino acids. The CDR3 sequence is CASSLFGAESSYNEQFF. Here the CDR3 DNA reads TGTGCCAGCAGCCTTTTTGGGGCGGAGAGCTCCTACAATGAGCAGTTCTTC. Full variable domain (rest looked up from reference TRBV14 and TRBJ2-1): EAGVTQFPSHSVIEKGQTVTLRCDPISGHDNLYWYRRVMGKEIKFLLHFVKESKQDESGMPNNRFLAERTGGTYSTLKVQPAELEDSGVYFCASSLFGAESSYNEQFFGPGTRLTVL.

This clonotype was observed at least ten times. The J gene is TRBJ2-1, the V gene TRBV6-5; TRBD2 is a possible D gene (5 bases). V was pared by 6 bases and J by 4 bases, with 13 bases between. The CDR3 has 14 amino acids. Germline V gene lookup returns CDR1 MNHEY and CDR2 SVGAGI. The CDR3 region is CASSPTAGYNEQFF. In nucleotides, the CDR3 is TGTGCCAGCAGCCCCACGGCGGGTTACAATGAGCAGTTCTTC.

This clonotype was seen more than once but under ten times. The junction does not match germline at one end; this may be a read error. The chain links TRBV5-1 to TRBJ2-1; a possible D gene is TRBD1 (5 bases). CDR1 and CDR2 (germline): SGHRS, YFSETQ. This CDR3 has 15 residues. The CDR3 reads CASSLVGAQYNERFF. DNA of the CDR3: TGCGCCAGCAGCTTGGTTGGGGCTCAATACAATGAGCGGTTCTTC.

CDR3 sequence reads: CASHGMTSVYNEQFF. The CDR3, as DNA: TGTGCCAGCCACGGAATGACATCGGTGTACAATGAGCAGTTCTTC. This chain uses TRBV28 with TRBJ2-1; D is ambiguous. Germline-derived CDR1 and CDR2 are MDHEN and SYDVKM. The CDR3 is made up of 15 amino acids. Trimming left V 8 bases short and J 4 bases short, with 18 bases between.

This clonotype came up once. The gene calls are TRBV6-2 or TRBV6-3 and TRBJ2-1; D is uncertain. Germline lookup yields CDR1 MNHEY and CDR2 SVGEGT. Trimming took off 3 bases at V and 9 bases at J, with 15 bases between the two ends. CDR3 length: 14 amino acids. The CDR3 sequence: CASSYSGRHGEQFF. CDR3 coding DNA: TGTGCCAGCAGTTATAGTGGCCGACATGGTGAGCAGTTCTTC.

The chain carries TRBV4-2 and TRBJ1-1; possibly TRBD1 for D (5 bases). V was pared by 4 bases and J by 5 bases, with 8 bases between. Germline V gene data show CDR1 as LGHNA and CDR2 as YNFKEQ. This CDR3 has 12 amino acids. DNA of the CDR3: TGTGCCAGCAGCCCGGAGGGGACTGAAGCTTTCTTT. Its translation is CASSPEGTEAFF.

The chain recombines TRBV7-2 with TRBJ1-4; weak D call: TRBD1 (5 bases). With 5 bases removed from V and 6 bases from J, the gap between germline ends came to 13 bases. In germline, CDR1 is SGHTA, CDR2 FQGNSA. The CDR3 sequence is 14 residues long. CDR3 region: CASSRGAGHEKLFF. CDR3 nucleotide sequence: TGTGCCAGCAGCCGAGGGGCTGGGCATGAAAAACTGTTTTTT.

This clonotype has more than one count but fewer than ten. The CDR3 reads CSAVGEGAYNEQFF. The CDR3 DNA follows: TGCAGTGCTGTAGGGGAGGGAGCTTACAATGAGCAGTTCTTC. The chain couples TRBV20-1 to TRBJ2-1, with 7 bases identical to TRBD2. CDR1 is DFQATT, CDR2 SNEGSKA, per germline (reference sequence). This CDR3 spans 14 amino acids. Germline trimming cut 5 bases from V and 4 bases from J; bases unmatched to any gene: 8.